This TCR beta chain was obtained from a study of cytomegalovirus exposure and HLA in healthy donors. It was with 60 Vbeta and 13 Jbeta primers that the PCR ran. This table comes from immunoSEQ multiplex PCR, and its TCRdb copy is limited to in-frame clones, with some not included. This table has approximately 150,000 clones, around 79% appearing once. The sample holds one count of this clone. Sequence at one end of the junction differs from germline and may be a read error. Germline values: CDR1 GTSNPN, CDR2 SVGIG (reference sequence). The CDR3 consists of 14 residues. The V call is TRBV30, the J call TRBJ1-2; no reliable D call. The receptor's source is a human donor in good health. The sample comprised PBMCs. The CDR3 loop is CAWSVRQRNYGYPF. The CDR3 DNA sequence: TGTGCCTGGAGTGTAAGGCAGAGGAACTATGGCTACCCCTTC.